The present T cell receptor (beta chain) was sequenced within a study of blood T cell repertoires in COVID-19 (dated by TCRdb to 2018 to 2020). For the study in its entirety: Samples covering the acute and convalescent phases of COVID-19 were provided by collaborators in the United States, Italy and Spain. The prospective study material was composed of cDNA or gDNA derived from T cells, B-cell-depleted T cells, or PBMCs. The sample metadata nearly always contained a de-identified subject ID, COVID-19 status, age in years and sex. Deeply sampled blood TCRbeta repertoires from subjects exposed to, actively infected with, or recovered from COVID-19 were included in the dataset. The repertoires were made available in a free public database intended to serve as a resource for research on the immune response to SARS-CoV-2. The samples were drawn from the first 160 participants of the ongoing ImmuneRACE study and from over 950 subjects provided by 6 global collaborators. HLA class I and class II types, where available, came from metadata supplied by the sample provider rather than from assay-based typing.

About this clone: No cognate antigen has been identified for it. No much larger clone is present one base from it, and per-base qualities are unavailable.

Another Seattle source contributed samples from volunteer blood donors who had recovered from COVID-19. Collaborating institutions collected whole blood in K2EDTA tubes following their own protocols. For TCRbeta analysis, collaborators shipped samples as frozen whole blood, isolated PBMCs, or DNA extracted from either of those sample types. TCRbeta CDR3 regions were amplified from genomic DNA by means of the immunoSEQ Assay, a bias-controlled multiplex PCR. The authors processed their data as follows. The number of nucleated cells in each sample was estimated from the amplification of reference gene primers within the assay. Sequence reads were collapsed and filtered to measure the absolute abundance of every unique TCRbeta CDR3 rearrangement. For each sample, productive Simpson clonality was calculated as the square root of Simpson's diversity index across productive rearrangements. In TCRdb, the immuneACCESS table is reduced to in-frame sequences with V and J assigned. These tables do not hold every clone; where another copy was compared, an unresolved V gene accounts for under half, and the others remain unexplained. The V and J calls and clone size are taken from that table; D and trimming were inferred from the DNA. This sample gives under 300,000 clones in total; around 81% of them show up just once. The biggest ten clones account for around 2% of the sample.

V is shortened by 2 bases, J by 5 bases, and the region joining them spans 10 bases. Spanning cysteine to phenylalanine, the CDR3 consists of 15 amino acids. This entry keeps only the CDR3 DNA: 45 bases, framed from base 1. CDR1 KGHSH and CDR2 LQKENI are derived from the germline V gene. Overall study outcomes, separate from this receptor: The quantity of clinical and demographic metadata differed by source and by participant and was supplied without curation.

The chain is encoded by TRBV18 joined to TRBJ1-6; TRBD1 is a weak D gene call, 6 bases matching. The specimen was peripheral blood. The receptor was derived from a man aged 30 to 45 who had recovered from COVID-19. The CDR3 reads CASSPGRGDNSPLHF. The DNA reads as follows: TGTGCCAGCTCACCAGGCAGGGGAGATAATTCACCCCTCCACTTT.